This entry lists 26 T cell receptor beta chains sequenced from one sample in a study of T cells in Graves' hyperthyroidism and ophthalmopathy. Researchers took RNA transcripts and amplified the TCR beta CDR3 regions from them. During a first-round RT-PCR of the TCR CDR3, the HTBI primer set was used. TCRdb passed the multiplex PCR reads through MiXCR, listing each CDR3 protein once. The sample lists approximately 490,000 distinct CDR3 sequences; 22% were seen once. The source material was blood. These receptors originate from a woman aged 65 to 85 with Graves' ophthalmopathy.

This clonotype was seen a handful of times. This rearrangement joins TRBV5-1 to TRBJ1-5; D ambiguous. The germline V gene encodes CDR1 SGHRS and CDR2 YFSETQ. The CDR3 is 12 residues long. Trimming took 1 base from V and 7 from J, leaving 6 bases between them. CDR3 loop: CASSLNGQPQHF. DNA for the CDR3: TGCGCCAGCAGCTTGAACGGGCAGCCCCAGCATTTT.

This clonotype was seen many times. V and J are TRBV7-2 and TRBJ2-7, with D possibly called TRBD1 or TRBD2 (5 bases each). Trimming pared 1 base from V and 2 bases from J, leaving 12 bases between. This CDR3 is 15 amino acids long. Germline CDR1 and CDR2: SGHTA and FQGNSA. The CDR3 DNA follows: TGTGCCAGCAGCTTAGTGGGACCTGTAACCTACGAGCAGTACTTC. Protein: CASSLVGPVTYEQYF.

J is TRBJ2-7 and V is TRBV9; 13 nucleotides match TRBD2. CDR1 and CDR2 (germline): SGDLS, YYNGEE. CDR3 length: 16 amino acids. Trimming took 5 bases from V and 5 from J; bases not matched to a gene: 10. The CDR3: CASSLSTSGRRDEQYF. CDR3 coding DNA: TGTGCCAGCAGTCTTTCGACTAGCGGGAGGCGTGACGAGCAGTACTTC.

Only a few counts were recorded for this clonotype. This sequence joins TRBV20-1 and TRBJ2-5; D is possibly TRBD1 or TRBD2 (6 bases each). This CDR3 comprises 12 residues. V lost 6 bases and J lost 5, with 13 bases in between. Germline CDR1 DFQATT, CDR2 SNEGSKA (reference sequence). CDR3 region: CSAPPGGETQYF. Written as DNA, the CDR3 is TGCAGTGCGCCCCCCGGGGGCGAGACCCAGTACTTC.

This chain connects TRBV3-1 to TRBJ2-3; the D gene is possibly TRBD2 (7 bases). The CDR3 loop spans 16 amino acids. The V end was cut by 4 bases, the J end by 2 bases, with 16 bases between. Germline V lookup: CDR1 LGHDT, CDR2 YNNKEL (reference sequence). The CDR3 region is CASSRGAGDPTDTQYF. The CDR3 nucleotides read TGTGCCAGCAGCCGGGGGGCGGGAGATCCCACAGATACGCAGTATTTT.

This clonotype was counted many times. V is TRBV3-1 and J is TRBJ2-7; possibly TRBD2 for D (5 bases). CDR1 is LGHDT and CDR2 is YNNKEL in the germline V gene (reference sequence). The CDR3 has 16 residues. V was cut by 4 bases and J by 2 bases, with 18 bases left in between. In DNA, the CDR3 is TGTGCCAGCAGCCGCTATGAGGGAGCTCGGGCCTACGAGCAGTACTTC. Translation gives CASSRYEGARAYEQYF.

This clonotype has ten or more counts. The rearrangement joins TRBV28 to TRBJ2-5; TRBD1 aligns across 8 bases. CDR1 and CDR2 (germline): MDHEN, SYDVKM. The CDR3 is made up of 13 amino acids. V dropped 5 bases and J dropped 5; count of bases not matched to a gene: 4. The CDR3 sequence: CASSLQGGETQYF. The DNA of the CDR3 is TGTGCCAGCAGTCTACAGGGGGGTGAGACCCAGTACTTC.

This clonotype has more than one count but fewer than ten. The CDR3 sequence: CASSLPATDTQYF. The CDR3 coding sequence is TGTGCCAGCAGCTTACCGGCTACAGATACGCAGTATTTT. V is TRBV7-2 and J is TRBJ2-3; no firm D call. Trimming cost V 2 bases and J 3 bases, with 6 bases left between them. The CDR3 runs to 13 residues. The germline V gene encodes CDR1 SGHTA and CDR2 FQGNSA.

The rearrangement uses TRBV7-2 and TRBJ2-1; D is unresolved. The CDR3 totals 13 residues. Germline CDR1 reads SGHTA; CDR2 reads FQGNSA. Trimming took off 2 bases at V and 14 bases at J, with 16 bases between the two ends. The CDR3 nucleotides read TGTGCCAGCAGCTTAAAGTTCGGTGGTAGGGAGTTCTTC. Its translation: CASSLKFGGREFF.

This clonotype was seen ten or more times. The chain links TRBV28 to TRBJ1-1; possible D gene TRBD1, 6 bases. CDR3 length: 15 amino acids. From germline, CDR1 is MDHEN and CDR2 SYDVKM. V lost 6 bases, J lost 2 bases, and 16 bases lay in between. The CDR3 loop is CASSLRGHLNTEAFF. The CDR3 nucleotides read TGTGCCAGCAGCCTAAGGGGACACCTAAACACTGAAGCTTTCTTT.

This clonotype showed up many times. The genes are TRBV28 and TRBJ1-2; 9 bases fit TRBD1. With V trimmed by 5 bases and J by 7 bases, 11 bases remained unmatched. The CDR3 loop spans 15 amino acids. Germline loops: CDR1 MDHEN, CDR2 SYDVKM. The CDR3: CASSTPDRGAGGYTF. The CDR3 region has the DNA TGTGCCAGCAGTACCCCGGACAGGGGAGCGGGTGGCTACACCTTC.

This rearrangement joins TRBV7-9 to TRBJ2-7; 11 bases fit TRBD2. The J segment lost 2 bases and the V segment lost 5 bases, leaving 5 bases of the junction unmatched. Looked up from germline, CDR1 is SEHNR and CDR2 is FQNEAQ (reference sequence). The CDR3 is 15 residues long. This chain's CDR3 is CASSDTSGRPYEQYF. The CDR3 DNA follows: TGTGCCAGCAGCGATACTAGCGGGAGACCCTACGAGCAGTACTTC. Filled out from reference TRBV7-9 and TRBJ2-7, the complete variable domain reads DTGVSQNPRHKITKRGQNVTFRCDPISEHNRLYWYRQTLGQGPEFLTYFQNEAQLEKSRLLSDRFSAERPKGSFSTLEIQRTEQGDSAMYLCASSDTSGRPYEQYFGPGTRLTVT.

In this sample, this clonotype turned up a few times. This rearrangement joins TRBV20-1 to TRBJ2-1; the match to TRBD2 covers 8 bases. The CDR3 is 14 residues long. With 5 bases clipped from V and 2 bases from J, the junction kept 5 bases outside the gene matches. The germline gives CDR1 DFQATT, CDR2 SNEGSKA (reference sequence). The DNA for the CDR3 is TGCAGTGCTCCGACTAGCGCAACCTACAATGAGCAGTTCTTC. It codes for CSAPTSATYNEQFF.

This clonotype has just a few counts. This chain connects TRBV4-2 to TRBJ2-1; D perhaps matches TRBD1 (6 bases). V dropped 0 bases and J dropped 4 bases, with 10 bases sitting between them. The CDR3 totals 15 residues. Germline V gene data show CDR1 as LGHNA and CDR2 as YNFKEQ. The CDR3 loop reads CASSQDRGGYNEQFF. Here the CDR3 DNA reads TGTGCCAGCAGCCAAGACAGGGGCGGGTACAATGAGCAGTTCTTC.

This clonotype was counted a few times. The chain joins TRBV10-3 to TRBJ2-1; D may be TRBD2 (5 bases). The CDR3 covers 15 residues. Germline CDR1 ENHRY, CDR2 SYGVKD. V was shortened by 0 bases and J by 6 bases, with 12 bases between the two germline ends. The CDR3 is CAISESRESLNEQFF. The DNA for the CDR3 is TGTGCCATCAGTGAGTCAAGGGAGAGTCTCAATGAGCAGTTCTTC.

The rearrangement uses TRBV19 and TRBJ1-1; maybe TRBD1 (5 bases). This CDR3 contains 13 residues. Germline CDR1 is LNHDA and CDR2 is SQIVND (reference sequence). V lost 5 bases to trimming and J lost 6 bases, with 13 bases between them. CDR3: CASSSTWGSEAFF. The CDR3 nucleotides are TGTGCCAGTAGTTCAACATGGGGCTCTGAAGCTTTCTTT.

This clonotype is a singleton in its sample. A junction boundary mismatches the germline segment, possibly from a read error. The V and J genes are TRBV12-3 or TRBV12-4 and TRBJ1-3; D gene ambiguous. The CDR3 loop spans 15 amino acids. The CDR3 coding sequence is TGTGCCAGCAGTTTTTCGCCAAACTCTGGAAGCACCATATATTTT. It specifies CASSFSPNSGSTIYF.

This clonotype was seen many times. CDR3 DNA sequence: TGTGCCAGCAGTGATAGGACCGGAGGGCGTACGCAGTATTTT. It yields the protein CASSDRTGGRTQYF. The genes are TRBV2 and TRBJ2-3; tentatively, D is TRBD2 (6 bases). The CDR3 length is 14 residues. V shed 3 bases and J shed 8 bases, with 15 bases lying between them. Germline lookup yields CDR1 SNHLY and CDR2 FYNNEI.

This chain links TRBV30 with TRBJ1-2; possibly TRBD1 for D (5 bases). Germline V gene lookup returns CDR1 GTSNPN and CDR2 SVGIG (reference sequence). V was shortened by 5 bases and J by 0 bases, with 13 bases between the two germline ends. This CDR3 contains 14 residues. CDR3 protein: CAWAGTVSNYGYTF. The DNA for the CDR3 is TGTGCCTGGGCCGGGACTGTTTCTAACTATGGCTACACCTTC.

The chain links TRBV3-1 to TRBJ2-1, with 11 nucleotides matching TRBD2. CDR1 is LGHDT, CDR2 YNNKEL, per germline (reference sequence). Losses at the gene ends were 4 bases for V and 8 bases for J; bases not matched to a gene: 10. The CDR3 sequence is 16 residues long. Here the CDR3 reads CASSRETSGIGDEQFF. Here the CDR3 DNA reads TGTGCCAGCAGCCGCGAGACTAGCGGGATTGGCGATGAGCAGTTCTTC.

This clonotype came up many times. The rearrangement uses TRBV20-1 and TRBJ1-2; 7 bases map to TRBD1. J lost 7 bases, V lost 7 bases, and 9 bases had no gene match. Germline lookup yields CDR1 DFQATT and CDR2 SNEGSKA (reference sequence). The CDR3 is 12 amino acids. The CDR3 nucleotides read TGCAGTGTTGAGGGGGCTACCTTTGGCTACACCTTC. Its translation is CSVEGATFGYTF.

J is TRBJ1-5 and V is TRBV30; D is possibly TRBD1 (5 bases). The CDR3 sequence is 13 residues long. Trimming removed 5 bases from V and 9 bases from J, with 17 bases in between. CDR1 and CDR2 (germline): GTSNPN, SVGIG (reference sequence). As DNA, the CDR3 is TGTGCCTGGGGTGGGGCAGCGGCGGGGCCCCAGCATTTT. It yields the protein CAWGGAAAGPQHF.

This clonotype has ten or more counts. The J gene is TRBJ1-2, the V gene TRBV28; D might be TRBD1 (6 bases). Deletions cut 5 bases from V and 4 bases from J, with 17 bases between. Germline CDR1 reads MDHEN; CDR2 reads SYDVKM. The CDR3 loop spans 15 amino acids. The CDR3 sequence is CASSPTGAYGYGYTF. CDR3 nucleotide sequence: TGTGCCAGCAGTCCGACGGGGGCGTATGGCTATGGCTACACCTTC.

This clonotype was recorded a few times. The chain uses TRBV6-2 or TRBV6-3 and TRBJ2-6, with 9 nucleotides matching TRBD1. V shed 2 bases, J shed 0 bases, and the junction held 2 bases outside the gene matches. The V gene's germline CDR1 is MNHEY and CDR2 SVGEGT. The CDR3 covers 17 residues. CDR3 coding DNA: TGTGCCAGCAGTTACGGGACAGGGAACTCTGGGGCCAACGTCCTGACTTTC. Translated, it gives CASSYGTGNSGANVLTF.

This clonotype has a handful of counts. The V and J genes are TRBV11-2 and TRBJ2-2; 8 nucleotides line up with TRBD2. This CDR3 is 16 amino acids long. Losses at the gene ends were 6 bases for V and 4 bases for J; bases not matched to a gene: 10. From germline, CDR1 is SGHAT and CDR2 FQNNGV. Here the CDR3 reads CASRYIAGTGTGELFF. In nucleotides, the CDR3 is TGTGCCAGCAGATACATAGCGGGGACGGGCACCGGGGAGCTGTTTTTT.

This clonotype turned up a few times. The CDR3 DNA follows: TGCGCCAGCAGCTTAGACAACTCCTACGAGCAGTACTTC. It encodes CASSLDNSYEQYF. The genes are TRBV5-1 and TRBJ2-7, with D unclear. V dropped 2 bases and J dropped 0 bases, with 6 bases sitting between them. CDR1 and CDR2 (germline): SGHRS, YFSETQ. The CDR3 is 13 amino acids.